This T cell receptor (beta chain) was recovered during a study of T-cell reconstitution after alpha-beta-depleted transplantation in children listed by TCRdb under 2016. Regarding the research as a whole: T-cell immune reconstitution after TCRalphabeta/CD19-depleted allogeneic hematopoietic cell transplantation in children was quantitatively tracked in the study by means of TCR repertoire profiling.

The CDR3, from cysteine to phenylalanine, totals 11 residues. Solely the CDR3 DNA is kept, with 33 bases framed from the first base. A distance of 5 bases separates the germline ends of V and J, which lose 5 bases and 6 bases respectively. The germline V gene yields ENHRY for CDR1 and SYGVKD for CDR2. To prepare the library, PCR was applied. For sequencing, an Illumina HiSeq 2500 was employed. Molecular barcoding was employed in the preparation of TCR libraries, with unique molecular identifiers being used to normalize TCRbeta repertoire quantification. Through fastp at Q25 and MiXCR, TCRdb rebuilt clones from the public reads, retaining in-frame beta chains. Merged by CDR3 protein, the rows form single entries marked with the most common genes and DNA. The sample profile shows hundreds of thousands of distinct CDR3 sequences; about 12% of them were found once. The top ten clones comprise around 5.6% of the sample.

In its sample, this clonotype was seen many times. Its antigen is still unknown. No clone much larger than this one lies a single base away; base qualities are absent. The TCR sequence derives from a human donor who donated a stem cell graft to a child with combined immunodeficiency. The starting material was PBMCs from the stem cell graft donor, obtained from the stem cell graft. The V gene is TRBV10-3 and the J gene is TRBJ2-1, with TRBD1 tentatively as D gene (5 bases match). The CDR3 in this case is CAISQGNEQFF. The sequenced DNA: TGTGCCATCAGTCAGGGCAATGAGCAGTTCTTC.